A single sample is the source of the 27 T cell receptor beta chains below, sequenced in a study of blood T cell repertoires in COVID-19. Here immunoSEQ multiplex PCR was the method, and the copy in TCRdb shows in-frame clones only, minus some. This sample has 150,000 to 200,000 clones, with approximately 78% found just once. The sequenced material came from peripheral blood. Source of these receptors: a human donor in a cohort sampled during active COVID-19.

The rearrangement joins TRBV11-3 to TRBJ2-5; 8 bases line up with TRBD1. Trimming cost V 5 bases and J 3 bases; bases outside gene matches: 5. The CDR3 has 14 residues. Germline CDR1 is SGHNT and CDR2 is YENEEA. The CDR3 here is CASSGPGQEETQYF. DNA for the CDR3: TGTGCCAGCAGCGGCCCGGGACAGGAAGAGACCCAGTACTTC.

The rearrangement links TRBV3-1 (or the pseudogene TRBV3-2) to TRBJ1-1; 7 bases are a match to TRBD1. Trimming took 6 bases from V and 9 from J; bases not matched to a gene: 4. CDR1 LGHDT and CDR2 YNNKEL come from the germline V gene (reference sequence). The CDR3 length is 11 residues. The CDR3 region has the DNA TGTGCCAGCAGACGGGACAGCAAAGCTTTCTTT. Residues: CASRRDSKAFF.

A single count supports this clone. This rearrangement joins TRBV6-2 or TRBV6-3 to TRBJ2-5, with 7 positions matching TRBD2. The length of the CDR3 is 17 residues. Germline values: CDR1 MNHEY, CDR2 SVGEGT. V was pared by 0 bases and J by 2 bases, with 9 bases of the junction left unmatched. CDR3 amino acids: CASSYSARGTRQETQYF. The CDR3 nucleotides are TGTGCCAGCAGTTACTCGGCGCGGGGGACTCGTCAAGAGACCCAGTACTTC.

The gene calls are TRBV6-5 and TRBJ2-3; tentative D call: TRBD2 (5 bases). CDR1 is MNHEY and CDR2 is SVGAGI in the germline V gene. The CDR3 has 14 amino acids. The ends were cut back, 4 bases at V and 1 base at J, with 9 bases in the middle. CDR3: CASSSAGGTDTQYF. As DNA, the CDR3 is TGTGCCAGCAGTTCCGCCGGGGGCACAGATACGCAGTATTTT.

The chain uses TRBV7-2 and TRBJ2-3; 8 bases are shared with TRBD2. This CDR3 spans 15 amino acids. The ends lost 5 bases at V and 4 bases at J; junction bases unmatched: 8. Germline lookup yields CDR1 SGHTA and CDR2 FQGNSA. The CDR3 sequence: CASSAFGGAADTQYF. The DNA for the CDR3 is TGTGCCAGCAGCGCCTTCGGGGGGGCCGCAGATACGCAGTATTTT.

The chain has TRBV30 and TRBJ1-1; 7 nucleotides line up with TRBD1. V was clipped by 4 bases and J by 4 bases; unmatched bases: 6. Germline V gene lookup returns CDR1 GTSNPN and CDR2 SVGIG (reference sequence). This CDR3 has 13 amino acids. The CDR3: CAWMHTGATEAFF. The CDR3 region has the DNA TGTGCCTGGATGCACACAGGGGCCACTGAAGCTTTCTTT.

This chain uses TRBV3-1 (or the pseudogene TRBV3-2) with TRBJ1-6, with 9 bases lining up with TRBD1. The ends lost 4 bases at V and 4 bases at J; junction bases unmatched: 11. Germline V CDR1 and CDR2: LGHDT, YNNKEL (reference sequence). The CDR3 length is 18 residues. CDR3 amino acids: CASSLYLPGQGYNSPLHF. The DNA of the CDR3 is TGTGCCAGCAGCCTTTACTTACCGGGACAGGGATATAATTCACCCCTCCACTTT.

V usage is TRBV5-1 and J usage is TRBJ2-5; D is ambiguous. Germline lookup yields CDR1 SGHRS and CDR2 YFSETQ. The CDR3 totals 11 residues. Trimming cost V 4 bases and J 3 bases, with 4 bases left between them. CDR3 in amino acids: CASSREETQYF. CDR3 nucleotide sequence: TGCGCCAGCAGCCGGGAAGAGACCCAGTACTTC.

Concerning this clone: Other DNA sequences of this sample code for an identical CDR3. This chain connects TRBV9 to TRBJ2-7, with TRBD2 identical over 12 bases. Germline V gene sequence: CDR1 SGDLS, CDR2 YYNGEE. This CDR3 contains 14 residues. The V and J ends lost 4 bases and 4 bases, in that order; junction bases with no gene match: 3. CDR3 protein: CASSPGLAGYEQYF. The CDR3 region has the DNA TGTGCCAGCAGCCCCGGACTAGCGGGGTACGAGCAGTACTTC.

J is TRBJ1-4 and V is TRBV2; perhaps TRBD1 as D (5 bases). The V and J ends lost 6 bases and 6 bases respectively, with 14 bases between them. CDR3 length: 14 residues. From germline, CDR1 is SNHLY and CDR2 FYNNEI. The CDR3 nucleotides read TGTGCCAGCAGCAGCAGGGTATCAGATGAAAAACTGTTTTTT. Translated: CASSSRVSDEKLFF. Drawing the rest from reference TRBV2 and TRBJ1-4, the complete variable domain is EPEVTQTPSHQVTQMGQEVILRCVPISNHLYFYWYRQILGQKVEFLVSFYNNEISEKSEIFDDQFSVERPDGSNFTLKIRSTKLEDSAMYFCASSSRVSDEKLFFGSGTQLSVL.

The chain joins TRBV27 to TRBJ1-5; D possibly corresponds to TRBD1 (5 bases). The CDR3 totals 14 residues. Germline assignment: CDR1 MNHEY and CDR2 SMNVEV (reference sequence). The V and J ends lost 2 bases and 2 bases respectively, with 7 bases between them. The CDR3 DNA reads TGTGCCAGCAGTTTAGAAGGGGGCAATCAGCCCCAGCATTTT. This encodes CASSLEGGNQPQHF.

This rearrangement joins TRBV29-1 to TRBJ1-2; TRBD1 aligns across 9 bases. The CDR3 length is 15 residues. Germline CDR1 is SQVTM and CDR2 is ANQGSEA. Trimming removed 4 bases from V and 4 bases from J; junction bases left unmatched: 10. The CDR3 sequence: CSVGLNRGRGYGYTF. The CDR3 DNA is TGCAGCGTTGGACTAAACAGGGGGCGCGGCTATGGCTACACCTTC.

V usage is TRBV14 and J usage is TRBJ2-1; D is ambiguous. The CDR3 runs to 15 residues. The germline V and J ends were trimmed by 4 bases and 0 bases, with 10 bases remaining between them. CDR1 SGHDN and CDR2 FVKESK come from the germline V gene. This CDR3 reads CASSPDVSSYNEQFF. The CDR3 DNA reads TGTGCCAGCAGCCCAGACGTGAGCTCCTACAATGAGCAGTTCTTC.

The chain couples TRBV6-7 to TRBJ1-1, with unresolved D. TRBV6-7 belongs to the ORF category, with a function that is uncertain. This CDR3 spans 15 amino acids. The germline V and J ends were trimmed by 6 bases and 5 bases, with 19 bases remaining between them. The CDR3: CASRSRASRETEAFF. The CDR3 DNA reads as TGTGCCAGCAGATCCCGGGCCTCAAGGGAGACTGAAGCTTTCTTT.

J is TRBJ2-7 and V is TRBV27; D is unclear. With 5 bases removed from V and 0 bases from J, the gap between germline ends came to 11 bases. The CDR3 is 14 residues long. CDR1 is MNHEY, CDR2 SMNVEV, per germline (reference sequence). The CDR3 DNA sequence: TGTGCCAGCAGTCCGGCACTAACCTCCTACGAGCAGTACTTC. Its protein product is CASSPALTSYEQYF.

The J gene is TRBJ2-5, the V gene TRBV7-9; D is undetermined. V was cut by 3 bases and J by 1 base, with 9 bases left in between. The CDR3 sequence is 14 residues long. Germline V gene lookup returns CDR1 SEHNR and CDR2 FQNEAQ (reference sequence). The chain's CDR3 is CASSFIRFQETQYF. CDR3 nucleotide sequence: TGTGCCAGCAGCTTTATTCGGTTCCAAGAGACCCAGTACTTC.

The chain is built from TRBV6-2 or TRBV6-3 and TRBJ1-6; 8 bases map to TRBD1. V was pared by 5 bases and J by 6 bases, with 9 bases of the junction left unmatched. Germline assignment: CDR1 MNHEY and CDR2 SVGEGT. CDR3 length: 16 residues. As DNA, the CDR3 is TGTGCCAGCAGTGTTCGGACAGGGTTCCGTAATTCACCCCTCCACTTT. Residues: CASSVRTGFRNSPLHF.

The chain couples TRBV5-6 to TRBJ2-7; TRBD2 matches 11 bases. V was clipped by 4 bases and J by 3 bases; unmatched bases: 3. The length of the CDR3 is 14 residues. CDR1 and CDR2 (germline): SGHDT, YYEEEE. The CDR3 sequence is CASSVGLAGYEQYF. Here the CDR3 DNA reads TGTGCCAGCAGCGTAGGACTAGCGGGCTACGAGCAGTACTTC.

V usage is TRBV20-1 and J usage is TRBJ2-1, with D hard to call. The CDR3 consists of 15 residues. Germline CDR1 and CDR2: DFQATT and SNEGSKA (reference sequence). The ends were cut back, 3 bases at V and 0 bases at J, with 12 bases in the middle. CDR3 coding DNA: TGCAGTGCTAGTCCCATAGTGAGCTCCTACAATGAGCAGTTCTTC. It codes for CSASPIVSSYNEQFF.

The J gene is TRBJ2-7, the V gene TRBV4-1, with D unresolved. The length of the CDR3 is 13 residues. Trimming took off 0 bases at V and 2 bases at J, with 5 bases between the two ends. Per the germline V gene, CDR1 is MGHRA and CDR2 is YSYEKL. The CDR3 sequence: CASSQETTYEQYF. In DNA, the CDR3 is TGCGCCAGCAGCCAAGAGACAACCTACGAGCAGTACTTC.

This chain connects TRBV6-2 or TRBV6-3 to TRBJ2-4; TRBD1 aligns across 9 bases. The ends lost 5 bases at V and 6 bases at J; junction bases unmatched: 11. CDR3 size: 16 residues. Germline values: CDR1 MNHEY, CDR2 SVGEGT. Here the CDR3 DNA reads TGTGCCAGCAGTGACAGCTCACAGGGGGCTATAAACATTCAGTACTTC. Protein sequence: CASSDSSQGAINIQYF.

The chain links TRBV7-2 to TRBJ2-7, with a weak D call TRBD1 (5 bases). The V gene lost 5 bases and the J gene lost 3 bases, with 14 bases spanning the gap. The CDR3 totals 14 residues. Germline V lookup: CDR1 SGHTA, CDR2 FQGNSA. Written as DNA, the CDR3 is TGTGCCAGCAGCGAAGCCAGGACAAACTACGAGCAGTACTTC. The encoded protein is CASSEARTNYEQYF.

The rearrangement links TRBV6-6 to TRBJ1-5, with 11 bases matching TRBD1. Germline V gene data show CDR1 as MNHNY and CDR2 as SVGAGI (reference sequence). V dropped 2 bases and J dropped 3; count of bases not matched to a gene: 0. This CDR3 has 15 amino acids. CDR3 region: CASSYGQGANQPQHF. CDR3 coding DNA: TGTGCCAGCAGTTACGGACAGGGGGCCAATCAGCCCCAGCATTTT.

The V call is TRBV7-2, the J call TRBJ2-1; a possible D gene is TRBD1 (5 bases). V was clipped by 6 bases and J by 0 bases, with 9 bases between them. Germline loops: CDR1 SGHTA, CDR2 FQGNSA. This CDR3 region has 14 residues. CDR3 nucleotide sequence: TGTGCCAGCAGTCAGGACACCTCCTACAATGAGCAGTTCTTC. Amino acid sequence: CASSQDTSYNEQFF. Variable domain in full (rest from reference TRBV7-2 and TRBJ2-1): GAGVSQSPSNKVTEKGKDVELRCDPISGHTALYWYRQSLGQGLEFLIYFQGNSAPDKSGLPSDRFSAERTGGSVSTLTIQRTQQEDSAVYLCASSQDTSYNEQFFGPGTRLTVL.

The chain is built from TRBV4-3 and TRBJ2-1, with D unclear. Germline values: CDR1 LGHNA, CDR2 YSLEER. With 1 base removed from V and 6 bases from J, the gap between germline ends came to 13 bases. The CDR3 is made up of 15 amino acids. The CDR3 is CASSQVVAIANEQFF. CDR3 bases: TGCGCCAGCAGCCAAGTGGTAGCTATCGCCAATGAGCAGTTCTTC.

This chain uses TRBV6-2 or TRBV6-3 with TRBJ1-5, with D unclear. This CDR3 region has 13 residues. The germline CDR1 and CDR2 sequences are MNHEY and SVGEGT. V was shortened by 5 bases and J by 6 bases, with 11 bases between the two germline ends. The CDR3 DNA sequence: TGTGCCAGCAGTGAGACTTTGGCTCAGCCCCAGCATTTT. This codes for CASSETLAQPQHF.

The V call is TRBV24-1, the J call TRBJ1-2; 7 nucleotides agree with TRBD1. Per the germline V gene, CDR1 is KGHDR and CDR2 is SFDVKD. The CDR3 covers 17 residues. V trimming: 5 bases; J trimming: 5 bases; junction bases outside the gene matches: 16. CDR3 bases: TGTGCCACCAGTGCCCACAGGGGAGGAGACACCTCATATGGCTACACCTTC. Encoded protein: CATSAHRGGDTSYGYTF.